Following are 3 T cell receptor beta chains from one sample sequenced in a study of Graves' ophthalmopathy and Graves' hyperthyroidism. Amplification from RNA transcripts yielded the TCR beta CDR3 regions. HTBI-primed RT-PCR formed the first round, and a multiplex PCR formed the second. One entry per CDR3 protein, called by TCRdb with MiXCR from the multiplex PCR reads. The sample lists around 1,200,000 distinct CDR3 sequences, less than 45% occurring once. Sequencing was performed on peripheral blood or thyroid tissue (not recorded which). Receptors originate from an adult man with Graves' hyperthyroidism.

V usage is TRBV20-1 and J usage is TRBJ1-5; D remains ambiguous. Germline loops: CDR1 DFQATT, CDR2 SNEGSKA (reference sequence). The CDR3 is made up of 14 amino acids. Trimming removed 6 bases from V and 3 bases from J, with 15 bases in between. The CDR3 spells CSATGGQINQPQHF. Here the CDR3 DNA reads TGCAGTGCCACCGGAGGGCAGATCAATCAGCCCCAGCATTTT.

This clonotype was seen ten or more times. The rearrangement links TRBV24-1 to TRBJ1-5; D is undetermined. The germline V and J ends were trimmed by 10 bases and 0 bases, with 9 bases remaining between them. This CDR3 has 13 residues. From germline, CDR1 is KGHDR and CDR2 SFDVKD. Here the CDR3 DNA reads TGTGCCACGCAGAGCTTTAGCAATCAGCCCCAGCATTTT. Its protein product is CATQSFSNQPQHF.

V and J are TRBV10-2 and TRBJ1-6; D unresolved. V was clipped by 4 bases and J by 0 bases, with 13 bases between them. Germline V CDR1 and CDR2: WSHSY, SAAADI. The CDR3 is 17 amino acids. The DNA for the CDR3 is TGCGCCAGCAGTGGGCGCAGCCCGAGCTCCTATAATTCACCCCTCCACTTT. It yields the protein CASSGRSPSSYNSPLHF.